What follows are 30 T cell receptor beta chains derived from one specimen sequenced in a study of T-cell memory formation after mild COVID-19 (dated by TCRdb to the early 2020s). The library was produced with 5' RACE. Sequenced on an Illumina NovaSeq 6000. In TCRdb, the public reads were trimmed at Q25 with fastp and aligned with MiXCR, with productive beta chains retained. A single entry per CDR3 protein holds the most common genes and DNA from its merged rows. The sample has some 280,000 distinct CDR3 sequences on record, 15% to 20% of them singletons. The ten largest account for around 23% of the sample. The specimen sequenced was PBMCs or a T cell subset sorted from them (not recorded which). The receptor set was obtained from a man aged 18 to 29 who had mild COVID-19 (a few samples of this study predate the infection). The sample titles of this study are shuffled in the database, so cell type and time point are left out; the donor was told from shared clones.

V usage is TRBV29-1 and J usage is TRBJ2-1, with D possibly being TRBD1 or TRBD2 (5 bases each). V shed 8 bases and J shed 9 bases, with 26 bases lying between them. The germline V gene has CDR1 SQVTM and CDR2 ANQGSEA. This CDR3 region has 15 residues. CDR3 region: CSFRDAIAYTIEQFF. CDR3 sequence (DNA): TGCAGCTTCCGGGACGCCATTGCCTACACCATTGAGCAGTTCTTC.

Ten or more counts support this clonotype. This chain links TRBV9 with TRBJ2-5; TRBD1 agrees at 7 bases. Trimming took 1 base from V and 8 from J; bases not matched to a gene: 8. CDR3 length equals 14 residues. Per the germline V gene, CDR1 is SGDLS and CDR2 is YYNGEE. This CDR3 is CASSVWQGDETQYF. CDR3 DNA: TGTGCCAGCAGCGTATGGCAGGGGGATGAAACCCAGTACTTC. Looking up the rest from reference TRBV9 and TRBJ2-5 gives the full variable domain: DSGVTQTPKHLITATGQRVTLRCSPRSGDLSVYWYQQSLDQGLQFLIQYYNGEERAKGNILERFSAQQFPDLHSELNLSSLELGDSALYFCASSVWQGDETQYFGPGTRLLVL.

This clonotype came up a few times. The rearrangement joins TRBV14 to TRBJ2-6, with D tentatively TRBD1 or TRBD2 (5 bases each). Between the trimmed V and J ends, which lost 4 bases and 1 base, there was a span of 17 bases. Germline CDR1 is SGHDN and CDR2 is FVKESK. This CDR3 is 18 amino acids long. As DNA, the CDR3 is TGTGCCAGCAGCCTTATAGGGAGCTGGGGGTCTGGGGCCAACGTCCTGACTTTC. This sequence encodes CASSLIGSWGSGANVLTF.

J is TRBJ2-3 and V is TRBV7-3; no definite D call. CDR3 length: 16 residues. Germline CDR1 and CDR2: SGHTA and FQGTGA. V was clipped by 5 bases and J by 2 bases, with 17 bases between them. CDR3 DNA sequence: TGTGCCAGCAGCCTCCCCGCCACGGGTACCACAGATACGCAGTATTTT. Protein: CASSLPATGTTDTQYF. The variable domain in full, completed from reference TRBV7-3 and TRBJ2-3, reads GAGVSQTPSNKVTEKGKYVELRCDPISGHTALYWYRQSLGQGPEFLIYFQGTGAADDSGLPNDRFFAVRPEGSVSTLKIQRTERGDSAVYLCASSLPATGTTDTQYFGPGTRLTVL.

This clonotype was counted a few times. This chain uses TRBV5-6 with TRBJ2-4; D may match TRBD1 or TRBD2 (5 bases each). CDR1 and CDR2 (germline): SGHDT, YYEEEE. Deletions cut 1 base from V and 6 bases from J, with 14 bases between. The CDR3 is 15 amino acids. This CDR3 reads CASSLTGGRVNIQYF. Written as DNA, the CDR3 is TGTGCCAGCAGCTTGACAGGAGGTCGGGTAAACATTCAGTACTTC.

This clonotype was observed a handful of times. V usage is TRBV19 and J usage is TRBJ2-5, with D uncertain. Per the germline V gene, CDR1 is LNHDA and CDR2 is SQIVND (reference sequence). CDR3 length: 14 residues. With 5 bases removed from V and 1 base from J, the gap between germline ends came to 11 bases. The CDR3 DNA sequence: TGTGCCAGTAGTCTGTCTAGTGCCCAAGAGACCCAGTACTTC. It yields the protein CASSLSSAQETQYF.

CDR3 sequence: CSARSASSFGSQYF. CDR3 DNA sequence: TGCAGTGCTAGAAGTGCGTCTAGCTTCGGGTCCCAGTACTTC. The chain recombines TRBV20-1 with TRBJ2-5; D possibly corresponds to TRBD2 (5 bases). Trimming removed 2 bases at V and 9 bases at J, with 19 bases between. The CDR3 sequence is 14 residues long. Germline-derived CDR1 and CDR2 are DFQATT and SNEGSKA (reference sequence).

V and J are TRBV7-3 and TRBJ2-1; the D is unclear. The germline CDR1 and CDR2 sequences are SGHTA and FQGTGA. The CDR3 is made up of 14 amino acids. Trimming removed 5 bases from V and 7 bases from J, with 15 bases in between. The CDR3 sequence: CASSPKGPDNEQFF. Here the CDR3 DNA reads TGTGCCAGCAGCCCCAAGGGCCCGGATAATGAGCAGTTCTTC.

The J gene is TRBJ2-7, the V gene TRBV20-1, with a weak D call TRBD2 (6 bases). The germline V gene has CDR1 DFQATT and CDR2 SNEGSKA (reference sequence). CDR3 length equals 16 residues. Trimming took off 0 bases at V and 7 bases at J, with 22 bases between the two ends. CDR3: CSAREDTSTFVWEQYF. As DNA, the CDR3 is TGCAGTGCTAGAGAGGACACTAGCACCTTCGTATGGGAGCAGTACTTC.

This clonotype was found many times. The chain joins TRBV6-5 to TRBJ1-2, with TRBD1 as a possible D gene (6 bases). With 0 bases removed from V and 8 bases from J, the gap between germline ends came to 10 bases. The CDR3 is made up of 13 amino acids. Germline V gives CDR1 MNHEY, CDR2 SVGAGI. CDR3 protein: CASSYSTRGGYTF. CDR3 DNA: TGTGCCAGCAGTTACTCGACCAGGGGAGGCTACACCTTC.

This clonotype turned up a few times. The rearrangement joins TRBV12-3 or TRBV12-4 to TRBJ2-2, with 7 bases matching TRBD1. Trimming took 10 bases from V and 5 from J; bases not matched to a gene: 4. The CDR3 has 12 residues. The CDR3 protein is CAKTGTTGELFF. The CDR3 region has the DNA TGTGCCAAGACAGGGACGACCGGGGAGCTGTTTTTT.

The J gene is TRBJ2-2, the V gene TRBV27; D is ambiguous. V lost 5 bases and J lost 7, with 14 bases in between. In germline, CDR1 is MNHEY, CDR2 SMNVEV (reference sequence). The CDR3 sequence is 14 residues long. The CDR3 reads CASSQPRSIGELFF. The CDR3 region has the DNA TGTGCCAGCAGTCAACCGAGGAGTATCGGGGAGCTGTTTTTT.

This clonotype was seen only a few times. The chain combines TRBV2 with TRBJ2-1, with D perhaps given as TRBD1 or TRBD2 (5 bases each). This CDR3 comprises 13 residues. Per the germline V gene, CDR1 is SNHLY and CDR2 is FYNNEI. V was clipped by 8 bases and J by 6 bases, with 14 bases between them. CDR3 DNA sequence: TGTGCCAGCTGGGGTCCGAGGGGCAATGAGCAGTTCTTC. It encodes CASWGPRGNEQFF.

In its sample, this clonotype was seen a few times. This chain uses TRBV6-5 with TRBJ1-6; no definite D call. Looked up from germline, CDR1 is MNHEY and CDR2 is SVGAGI. CDR3 length equals 13 residues. The ends were cut back, 0 bases at V and 7 bases at J, with 4 bases in the middle. The DNA for the CDR3 is TGTGCCAGCAGTTACTCGAGAAATTCACCCCTCCACTTT. Translating gives CASSYSRNSPLHF.

V and J are TRBV27 and TRBJ2-7; D is perhaps TRBD1 (6 bases). Looked up from germline, CDR1 is MNHEY and CDR2 is SMNVEV (reference sequence). Trimming pared 4 bases from V and 1 base from J, leaving 14 bases between. There are 15 residues in the CDR3. CDR3: CASSSSPGQSYEQYF. As DNA, the CDR3 is TGTGCCAGCAGTTCCTCCCCCGGACAGTCCTACGAGCAGTACTTC.

V and J are TRBV7-9 and TRBJ2-5; 15 bases are a match to TRBD2. Trimming at V came to 5 bases and at J to 0 bases, leaving 10 bases not matched to a gene. CDR1 is SEHNR, CDR2 FQNEAQ, per germline (reference sequence). The CDR3 extends over 19 amino acids. As DNA, the CDR3 is TGTGCCAGCAGCGACGGGAGGACTAGCGGGGGGGCGTACCAAGAGACCCAGTACTTC. Translating it yields CASSDGRTSGGAYQETQYF. Full variable domain (remainder filled in from reference TRBV7-9 and TRBJ2-5): DTGVSQNPRHKITKRGQNVTFRCDPISEHNRLYWYRQTLGQGPEFLTYFQNEAQLEKSRLLSDRFSAERPKGSFSTLEIQRTEQGDSAMYLCASSDGRTSGGAYQETQYFGPGTRLLVL.

J is TRBJ1-5 and V is TRBV10-3, with a tentative D call TRBD1 (5 bases). V was pared by 8 bases and J by 4 bases, with 15 bases between. Germline CDR1 ENHRY, CDR2 SYGVKD. There are 14 residues in the CDR3. CDR3: CAIGGRQGNQPQHF. As DNA, the CDR3 is TGTGCCATCGGAGGGAGGCAGGGTAATCAGCCCCAGCATTTT.

This clonotype appeared a few times. The chain links TRBV3-1 to TRBJ1-1; no definite D call. The CDR3 sequence is 12 residues long. The V end lost 4 bases, the J end lost 3 bases, and 6 bases lay between the germline ends. CDR1 and CDR2 (germline): LGHDT, YNNKEL (reference sequence). The DNA of the CDR3 is TGTGCCAGCAGCCTCCTGGACACTGAAGCTTTCTTT. Amino acid sequence: CASSLLDTEAFF.

This clonotype turned up a few times. The chain is built from TRBV12-3 or TRBV12-4 and TRBJ2-3; 8 positions agree with TRBD2. This CDR3 contains 16 residues. Trimming removed 6 bases from V and 4 bases from J; junction bases left unmatched: 12. The CDR3 DNA sequence: TGTGCCAGCAGCCTTCGGGCGGGGGGCACGGCAGATACGCAGTATTTT. Translating gives CASSLRAGGTADTQYF.

The chain employs TRBV20-1 and TRBJ1-2; weak D call: TRBD1 (5 bases). Looked up from germline, CDR1 is DFQATT and CDR2 is SNEGSKA (reference sequence). The V gene lost 5 bases and the J gene lost 5 bases, with 18 bases spanning the gap. This CDR3 has 14 amino acids. The DNA for the CDR3 is TGCAGTGCTCTTATGACAGTCCCCGTGTATGGCTACACCTTC. Translating gives CSALMTVPVYGYTF.

V gene TRBV7-2 combines with J gene TRBJ2-1, with 15 bases that match TRBD2. The CDR3 extends over 15 amino acids. V gave up 4 bases and J gave up 12 bases; unmatched junction bases: 7. The germline gives CDR1 SGHTA, CDR2 FQGNSA. CDR3 sequence reads: CASSYGTSGGLRQFF. The CDR3 coding sequence is TGTGCCAGCAGCTACGGGACTAGCGGGGGGTTAAGGCAGTTCTTC.

There are a few counts of this clonotype. V is TRBV5-1 and J is TRBJ2-1, with 7 bases identical to TRBD2. The CDR3 runs to 15 residues. CDR1 SGHRS and CDR2 YFSETQ come from the germline V gene. Germline trimming cut 5 bases from V and 2 bases from J; bases unmatched to any gene: 7. The CDR3 protein is CASRDRGGTYNEQFF. CDR3 nucleotide sequence: TGCGCCAGCAGGGACCGCGGGGGAACCTACAATGAGCAGTTCTTC.

The rearrangement uses TRBV6-2 or TRBV6-3 and TRBJ2-7; 11 nucleotides agree with TRBD1. Germline values: CDR1 MNHEY, CDR2 SVGEGT. Trimming took 6 bases from V and 4 from J; bases not matched to a gene: 8. The CDR3 is 15 residues long. CDR3 sequence reads: CASRPGQGARYEQYV. Here the CDR3 DNA reads TGTGCCAGCAGACCCGGACAGGGGGCTCGGTACGAGCAGTACGTC.

The chain joins TRBV6-1 to TRBJ1-5; a possible D gene is TRBD1 (6 bases). V was clipped by 2 bases and J by 5 bases, with 16 bases between them. The CDR3 runs to 16 residues. Germline V gene sequence: CDR1 MNHNS, CDR2 SASEGT. CDR3 bases: TGTGCCAGCAGTGAAAGGCTCGGGGGCGCGCATCAGCCCCAGCATTTT. It specifies CASSERLGGAHQPQHF.

This clonotype showed up just a few times. The rearrangement joins TRBV11-2 to TRBJ2-5; possibly TRBD2 for D (5 bases). Looked up from germline, CDR1 is SGHAT and CDR2 is FQNNGV. This CDR3 is 11 amino acids long. V was trimmed by 4 bases and J by 7 bases, leaving 7 bases between them. The CDR3 DNA reads as TGTGCCAGCAGCTATGCGGGGACCCAGTACTTC. It yields the protein CASSYAGTQYF. Complete variable domain (other parts from reference TRBV11-2 and TRBJ2-5): EAGVAQSPRYKIIEKRQSVAFWCNPISGHATLYWYQQILGQGPKLLIQFQNNGVVDDSQLPKDRFSAERLKGVDSTLKIQPAKLEDSAVYLCASSYAGTQYFGPGTRLLVL.

This clonotype was detected ten times or more. The chain employs TRBV4-1 and TRBJ2-5; D call uncertain. This CDR3 contains 14 residues. V was cut by 4 bases and J by 0 bases, with 9 bases left in between. Germline V gene sequence: CDR1 MGHRA, CDR2 YSYEKL. The CDR3 nucleotides read TGCGCCAGCAGCCCCCGAGGCCACCAAGAGACCCAGTACTTC. This encodes CASSPRGHQETQYF.

This clonotype was picked up a small number of times. V is TRBV7-9 and J is TRBJ1-1; 7 nucleotides agree with TRBD1. This CDR3 contains 14 residues. Germline V lookup: CDR1 SEHNR, CDR2 FQNEAQ (reference sequence). Trimming took 4 bases from V and 6 from J; bases not matched to a gene: 8. The CDR3 bases are TGTGCCAGCAGCTCGATGACAGGGCTACCTGAAGCTTTCTTT. Translating gives CASSSMTGLPEAFF. The full variable domain, its missing parts supplied by reference TRBV7-9 and TRBJ1-1, is DTGVSQNPRHKITKRGQNVTFRCDPISEHNRLYWYRQTLGQGPEFLTYFQNEAQLEKSRLLSDRFSAERPKGSFSTLEIQRTEQGDSAMYLCASSSMTGLPEAFFGQGTRLTVV.

This clonotype appeared a few times. The chain joins TRBV29-1 to TRBJ2-7; possibly TRBD1 for D (5 bases). CDR1 and CDR2 (germline): SQVTM, ANQGSEA. The ends were cut back, 1 base at V and 4 bases at J, with 17 bases in the middle. The CDR3 runs to 15 residues. For the CDR3, the DNA is TGCAGCGTTGAAGGTCAGGGTTCAGGAAGTTACGAGCAGTACTTC. Protein product: CSVEGQGSGSYEQYF.

This clonotype was detected many times. The rearrangement uses TRBV6-2 or TRBV6-3 and TRBJ2-1; D is undetermined. CDR1 is MNHEY, CDR2 SVGEGT, per germline. This CDR3 comprises 13 residues. V lost 2 bases and J 6 bases, leaving 8 bases between the germline ends. CDR3 in amino acids: CASSYRLVNEQFF. CDR3 bases: TGTGCCAGCAGTTACCGTCTAGTCAATGAGCAGTTCTTC.

This clonotype was observed a few times. V is TRBV5-1 and J is TRBJ2-7; TRBD2 matches 9 bases. V shed 6 bases, J shed 3 bases, and the junction held 13 bases outside the gene matches. Per the germline V gene, CDR1 is SGHRS and CDR2 is YFSETQ. The CDR3 extends over 16 amino acids. The CDR3 loop is CASTSEGDSGGYEQYF. The CDR3 region has the DNA TGCGCCAGCACCTCCGAGGGGGATAGCGGGGGCTACGAGCAGTACTTC.